The 18 T cell receptor beta chains below come from one sample, sequenced in a study of T cell repertoires in cytomegalovirus infection. TCRdb re-called the reads with MiXCR, one entry per CDR3 protein. Found here are tens of thousands of distinct CDR3 sequences, around 20% of them singletons; the top ten hold 55% to 65%. Their recognized antigens are unknown. The specimen comprised CD8+ T cells from cultured PBMCs, sampled from culture after CMV antigen stimulation. The receptors were sampled from a human donor in good health (CMV status not recorded). Some clones in this sample may be carry-over from other donors' samples.

The V call is TRBV27, the J call TRBJ2-1, with 9 bases aligning to TRBD2. Germline CDR1 and CDR2: MNHEY and SMNVEV (reference sequence). The CDR3 spans 15 residues. V shed 5 bases and J 0 bases; nucleotides not matched to a gene: 2. CDR3 protein: CASSSGRTSYNEQFF. The CDR3 DNA reads as TGTGCCAGCAGTAGCGGGAGGACCTCCTACAATGAGCAGTTCTTC.

This clonotype is classed as medium-sized. CDR3 in amino acids: CASSRRGETQYF. DNA of the CDR3: TGTGCCAGCAGCCGGAGGGGAGAGACCCAGTACTTC. The V call is TRBV7-2, the J call TRBJ2-5; D is possibly TRBD2 (6 bases). The V gene lost 5 bases and the J gene lost 4 bases, with 8 bases spanning the gap. The CDR3 contains 12 residues. Germline V CDR1 and CDR2: SGHTA, FQGNSA.

This clonotype was seen at least ten times. V usage is TRBV6-5 and J usage is TRBJ2-3, with D possibly matching TRBD1 (6 bases). There are 15 residues in the CDR3. Germline lookup yields CDR1 MNHEY and CDR2 SVGAGI. Deletions cut 2 bases from V and 8 bases from J, with 17 bases between. CDR3 protein: CASSYGTSTMGTQYF. As DNA, the CDR3 is TGTGCCAGCAGTTACGGGACATCTACAATGGGTACGCAGTATTTT.

The table lists this clonotype with a few counts. This chain uses TRBV6-5 with TRBJ2-1; 9 positions match TRBD1. J gave up 6 bases and V 0 bases, and 9 bases lay outside the gene matches. Per germline, CDR1 MNHEY and CDR2 SVGAGI. CDR3 length: 17 amino acids. The chain's CDR3 is CASSYSKTGGLVNEQFF. DNA for the CDR3: TGTGCCAGCAGTTACTCGAAAACAGGGGGCCTGGTCAATGAGCAGTTCTTC.

The CDR3 reads CASSLIVYEQYF. In DNA, the CDR3 is TGTGCCAGCAGTTTAATCGTCTACGAGCAGTACTTC. The V and J genes are TRBV12-3 or TRBV12-4 and TRBJ2-7; D unclear. This CDR3 region has 12 residues. V was clipped by 2 bases and J by 3 bases, with 5 bases between them.

This clonotype has more than one count but fewer than ten. V is TRBV4-1 and J is TRBJ1-1; tentative D call: TRBD1 (5 bases). V lost 8 bases and J lost 5, with 15 bases in between. This CDR3 has 13 amino acids. Germline values: CDR1 MGHRA, CDR2 YSYEKL. The CDR3 coding sequence is TGCGCCAGCGCTGTAGTAGAGGGGACTGAAGCTTTCTTT. Amino acid sequence: CASAVVEGTEAFF.

Comment on this clonotype: One end of the junction is discordant with germline, which a read error may explain. The chain joins TRBV5-6 to TRBJ2-7, with 8 bases matching TRBD1. This CDR3 is 14 amino acids long. CDR1 SGHDT and CDR2 YYEEEE come from the germline V gene. The chain's CDR3 is CASSLGDRTLTRSF. The CDR3 nucleotides are TGTGCCAGCAGCTTGGGGGACAGGACTCTAACGCGAAGCTTC.

This clonotype occurred a few times. The chain joins TRBV7-9 to TRBJ2-7, with a tentative D call TRBD1 (6 bases). Germline V gene lookup returns CDR1 SEHNR and CDR2 FQNEAQ (reference sequence). V shed 1 base and J shed 3 bases, with 7 bases lying between them. This CDR3 has 13 amino acids. DNA for the CDR3: TGTGCCAGCAGCTTAGGGGGGCACTACGAGCAGTACTTC. Amino acids: CASSLGGHYEQYF.

This clonotype was observed at least ten times. V and J are TRBV7-9 and TRBJ2-1, with unresolved D. Deletions cut 7 bases from V and 2 bases from J, with 15 bases between. Germline V CDR1 and CDR2: SEHNR, FQNEAQ (reference sequence). This CDR3 has 15 amino acids. CDR3 protein: CASIPRANPYNEQFF. The CDR3 DNA follows: TGTGCCAGCATCCCCCGGGCTAACCCCTACAATGAGCAGTTCTTC.

The chain joins TRBV11-2 to TRBJ2-7; 8 nucleotides align to TRBD1. After removal of 0 bases from V and 2 bases from J, the junction contained 3 bases not matched to a gene. This CDR3 has 15 residues. CDR1 and CDR2 from the germline V gene are SGHAT and FQNNGV. The CDR3 sequence is CASSLERDRPYEQYF. CDR3 DNA sequence: TGTGCCAGCAGCTTAGAAAGGGACAGGCCCTACGAGCAGTACTTC.

This clonotype was picked up many times. The rearrangement joins TRBV7-9 to TRBJ1-6; 7 nucleotides match TRBD1. The V and J ends lost 4 bases and 9 bases, in that order; junction bases with no gene match: 12. The germline V gene encodes CDR1 SEHNR and CDR2 FQNEAQ (reference sequence). This CDR3 is built from 16 residues. CDR3 in DNA: TGTGCCAGCAGCTCTAACACAGGGGCTCAGGGTTCACCCCTCCACTTT. Residues: CASSSNTGAQGSPLHF.

This clonotype was counted only a few times. The rearrangement joins TRBV13 to TRBJ2-1, with TRBD2 matching over 13 bases. The CDR3 length is 19 residues. The V and J ends lost 5 bases and 1 base, in that order; junction bases with no gene match: 11. Germline V lookup: CDR1 PRHDT, CDR2 FYEKMQ (reference sequence). The CDR3 here is CASSGDKGTSGESYNEQFF. The CDR3 DNA reads TGTGCCAGCAGCGGTGATAAGGGGACTAGCGGGGAATCCTACAATGAGCAGTTCTTC.

This clonotype was counted ten times or more. CDR3 in amino acids: CASSLALGQGQETQYF. The CDR3 bases are TGTGCCAGCAGCTTAGCGCTGGGACAGGGCCAAGAGACCCAGTACTTC. The chain is built from TRBV7-2 and TRBJ2-5; TRBD1 matches at 9 bases. Trimming took 0 bases from V and 1 from J; bases not matched to a gene: 3. Germline V gene lookup returns CDR1 SGHTA and CDR2 FQGNSA. The CDR3 spans 16 residues.

The chain employs TRBV28 and TRBJ1-1; no clear D. CDR1 is MDHEN, CDR2 SYDVKM, per germline. V lost 3 bases to trimming and J lost 8 bases, with 7 bases between them. This CDR3 region has 11 residues. The CDR3, as DNA: TGTGCCAGCAGTTTTTTGACAGAAGCTTTCTTT. Its translation is CASSFLTEAFF.

This rearrangement joins TRBV7-2 to TRBJ1-3, with TRBD1 as a possible D gene (5 bases). Germline loops: CDR1 SGHTA, CDR2 FQGNSA. The length of the CDR3 is 15 residues. V dropped 5 bases and J dropped 4 bases, with 15 bases sitting between them. The DNA of the CDR3 is TGTGCCAGCAGCCCTCTCGGGGGGGACGGAAACACCATATATTTT. Its translation is CASSPLGGDGNTIYF.

This clonotype was recorded a few times. V gene TRBV27 combines with J gene TRBJ2-7; 10 bases match TRBD2. The V segment lost 5 bases and the J segment 4 bases; nucleotides outside the gene matches: 20. Germline CDR1 and CDR2: MNHEY and SMNVEV (reference sequence). The CDR3 loop spans 19 amino acids. This chain's CDR3 is CASSPGTLKRTSGRYEQYF. The CDR3 bases are TGTGCCAGCAGTCCCGGGACACTAAAGAGGACTAGCGGACGGTACGAGCAGTACTTC.

As for this clonotype: At one end, the junction sequence differs from germline, possibly due to a read error. V and J are TRBV19 and TRBJ2-1; 13 bases line up with TRBD2. CDR1 and CDR2 from the germline V gene are LNHDA and SQIVND (reference sequence). The CDR3 length is 15 residues. CDR3 region: CASSPWTSGGETALF. The DNA for the CDR3 is TGTGCCAGTAGTCCCTGGACTAGCGGGGGCGAAACCGCTCTCTTC. The entire variable domain, with the rest obtained from reference TRBV19 and TRBJ2-1, is as follows: DGGITQSPKYLFRKEGQNVTLSCEQNLNHDAMYWYRQDPGQGLRLIYYSQIVNDFQKGDIAEGYSVSREKKESFPLTVTSAQKNPTAFYLCASSPWTSGGETALFGPGTRLTVL.

The chain has TRBV7-9 and TRBJ1-1, with 11 bases aligning to TRBD1. The CDR3 loop spans 16 amino acids. V shed 3 bases, J shed 6 bases, and the junction held 9 bases outside the gene matches. Germline CDR1 is SEHNR and CDR2 is FQNEAQ (reference sequence). The DNA for the CDR3 is TGTGCCAGCAGCTTCTCGACCGGGACAGGGGGGCCTGAAGCTTTCTTT. Amino acid sequence: CASSFSTGTGGPEAFF. Full variable domain (outside the CDR3, taken from reference TRBV7-9 and TRBJ1-1): DTGVSQNPRHKITKRGQNVTFRCDPISEHNRLYWYRQTLGQGPEFLTYFQNEAQLEKSRLLSDRFSAERPKGSFSTLEIQRTEQGDSAMYLCASSFSTGTGGPEAFFGQGTRLTVV.